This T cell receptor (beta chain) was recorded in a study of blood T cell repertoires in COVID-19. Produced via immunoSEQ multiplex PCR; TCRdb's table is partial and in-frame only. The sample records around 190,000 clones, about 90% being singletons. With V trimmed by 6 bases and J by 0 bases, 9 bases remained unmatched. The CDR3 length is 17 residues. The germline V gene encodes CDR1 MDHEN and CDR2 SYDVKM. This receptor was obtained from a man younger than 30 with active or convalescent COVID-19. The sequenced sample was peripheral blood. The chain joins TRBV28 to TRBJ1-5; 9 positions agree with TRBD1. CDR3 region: CASRDRGGVYSNQPQHF. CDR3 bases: TGTGCCAGCAGAGACAGGGGGGGGGTATATAGCAATCAGCCCCAGCATTTT.